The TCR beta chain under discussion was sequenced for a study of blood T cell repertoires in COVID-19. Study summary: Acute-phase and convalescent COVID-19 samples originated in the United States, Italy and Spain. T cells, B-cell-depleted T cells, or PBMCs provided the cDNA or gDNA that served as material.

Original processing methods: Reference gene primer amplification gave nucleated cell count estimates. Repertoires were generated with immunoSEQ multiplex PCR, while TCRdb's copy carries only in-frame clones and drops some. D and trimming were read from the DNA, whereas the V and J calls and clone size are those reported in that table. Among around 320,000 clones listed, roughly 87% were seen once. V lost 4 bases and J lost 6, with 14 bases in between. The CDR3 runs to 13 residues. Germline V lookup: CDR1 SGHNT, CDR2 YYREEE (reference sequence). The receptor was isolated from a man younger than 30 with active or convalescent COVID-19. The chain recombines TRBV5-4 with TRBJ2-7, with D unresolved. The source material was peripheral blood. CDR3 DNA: TGTGCCAGCAGCCCCGTTGGGCCGTCCGAGCAGTACTTC. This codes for CASSPVGPSEQYF.